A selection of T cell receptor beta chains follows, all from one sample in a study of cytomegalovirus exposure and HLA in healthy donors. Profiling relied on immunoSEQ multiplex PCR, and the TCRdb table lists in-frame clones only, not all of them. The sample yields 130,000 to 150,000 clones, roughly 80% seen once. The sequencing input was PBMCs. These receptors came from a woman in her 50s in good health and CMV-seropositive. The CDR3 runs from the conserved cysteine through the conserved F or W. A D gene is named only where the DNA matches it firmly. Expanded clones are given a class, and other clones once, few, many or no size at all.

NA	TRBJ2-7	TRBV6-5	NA	TGTGCCAGCAGTAACGGGGGGCCCCCTCTCTACGAGCAGTACTTC	CASSNGGPPLYEQYF
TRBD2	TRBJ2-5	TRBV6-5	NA	TGTGCCAGCAGCCGGTCGGGGGGGGAGACCCAGTACTTC	CASSRSGGETQYF
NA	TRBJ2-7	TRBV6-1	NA	TGTGCCAGCATCAGAGGCGTCTACGAGCAGTACTTC	CASIRGVYEQYF
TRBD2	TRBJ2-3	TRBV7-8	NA	TGTGCCAGCAGCCCAGGGACTAGCGGGGGCTCGAATACGCAGTATTTT	CASSPGTSGGSNTQYF
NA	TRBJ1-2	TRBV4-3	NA	TGCGCCAGCAGCCAAGAAGGGACAATTGGTCTTGGCTACACCTTC	CASSQEGTIGLGYTF
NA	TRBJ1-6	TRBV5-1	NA	TGCGCCAGCAGCTTGGCTGGGGGCGTGGATTCACCCCTCCACTTT	CASSLAGGVDSPLHF
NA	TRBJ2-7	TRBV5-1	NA	TGCGCCAGCAGCGAGCAGGGCTACGAGCAGTACTTC	CASSEQGYEQYF
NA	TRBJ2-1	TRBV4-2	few	TGTGCCAGCAGCCACCGGCTAGGGGGTGAGGGGGAGCAGTTCTTC	CASSHRLGGEGEQFF
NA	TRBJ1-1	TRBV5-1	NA	TGCGCCAGCAGCTTGGGTCGGGCGGGGACTGAAGCTTTCTTT	CASSLGRAGTEAFF
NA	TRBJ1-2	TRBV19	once	TGTGCCAGTAGTATACAGCAGGGAAGTCGCTATGGCTACACCTTC	CASSIQQGSRYGYTF
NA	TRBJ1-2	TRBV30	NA	TGTGCCTGGAGTGTCCCAGGGAGGGATGGCTACACCTTC	CAWSVPGRDGYTF
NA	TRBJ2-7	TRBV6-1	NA	TGTGCCAGCAGTGTCCGGCAGGGGGGATTCTACGAGCAGTACTTC	CASSVRQGGFYEQYF
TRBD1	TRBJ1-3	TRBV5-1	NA	TGCGCCAGCAGCTCAGGGGGCTCTGGAAACACCATATATTTT	CASSSGGSGNTIYF
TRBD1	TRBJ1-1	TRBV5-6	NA	TGTGCCAGCAGCTTGGACCCCGGGACAGGGGCTGAAGCTTTCTTT	CASSLDPGTGAEAFF